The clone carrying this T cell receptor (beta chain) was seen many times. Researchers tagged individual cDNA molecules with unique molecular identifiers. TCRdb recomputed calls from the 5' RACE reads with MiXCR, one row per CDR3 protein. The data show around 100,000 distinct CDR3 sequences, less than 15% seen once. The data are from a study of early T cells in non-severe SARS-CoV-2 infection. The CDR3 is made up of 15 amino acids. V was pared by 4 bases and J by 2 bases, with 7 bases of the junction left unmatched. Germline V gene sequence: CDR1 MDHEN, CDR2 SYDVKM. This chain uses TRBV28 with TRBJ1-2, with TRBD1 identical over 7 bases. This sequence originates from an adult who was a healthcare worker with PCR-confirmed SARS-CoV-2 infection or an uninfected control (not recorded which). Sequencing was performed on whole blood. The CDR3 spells CASSSLRQGNYGYTF. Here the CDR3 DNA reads TGTGCCAGCAGTTCACTGCGACAGGGAAACTATGGCTACACCTTC.